Following are 32 T cell receptor beta chains from one sample sequenced in a study of T cell responses to AZD1222 COVID-19 vaccine (dated by TCRdb to the early 2020s). The method was the immunoSEQ multiplex PCR assay. Entries here come from immuneACCESS through TCRdb and include only in-frame sequences with V and J called. Some clones fail to appear in such tables; in the studies checked, an unresolved V gene covers under half of the shortfall, and the cause of the remainder is unknown. For this sample the table gives 180,000 or so clones, of which 90% to 95% were detected only once. 1.5% to 2% of the sample comes from the top ten. The time point label, read with the paper, signifies: about 28 days (+/-7) after the second vaccine dose. Sequenced material: peripheral blood, taken 28 days after the second AZD1222 dose. These receptors originate from an adult who received the AZD1222 COVID-19 vaccine.

The chain carries TRBV7-9 and TRBJ1-2, with 9 nucleotides matching TRBD1. The CDR3 is made up of 15 amino acids. The germline V gene has CDR1 SEHNR and CDR2 FQNEAQ (reference sequence). The ends lost 6 bases at V and 3 bases at J; junction bases unmatched: 8. Here the CDR3 reads CASSFPGQGDYGYTF. Here the CDR3 DNA reads TGTGCCAGCAGTTTTCCGGGACAGGGAGACTATGGCTACACCTTC.

The chain uses TRBV18 and TRBJ1-1, with TRBD1 as a possible D gene (5 bases). Germline CDR1 is KGHSH and CDR2 is LQKENI. V shed 3 bases and J shed 4 bases, with 12 bases lying between them. The CDR3 runs 14 residues. The CDR3 DNA is TGTGCCAGCTCACCCGCCCGGGGGAGCACTGAAGCTTTCTTT. This translates into CASSPARGSTEAFF.

The chain couples TRBV19 to TRBJ2-1; 13 bases line up with TRBD2. Trimming at V came to 3 bases and at J to 8 bases, leaving 10 bases not matched to a gene. Germline V gene lookup returns CDR1 LNHDA and CDR2 SQIVND (reference sequence). This CDR3 has 17 amino acids. The CDR3 sequence: CASSISRTSGRRDEQFF. CDR3 DNA: TGTGCCAGTAGTATCTCTCGGACTAGCGGGAGAAGGGATGAGCAGTTCTTC.

V usage is TRBV14 and J usage is TRBJ2-1, with TRBD2 identical over 10 bases. Trimming removed 5 bases from V and 4 bases from J; junction bases left unmatched: 5. The CDR3 is 15 amino acids. Germline V gives CDR1 SGHDN, CDR2 FVKESK. The CDR3 sequence: CASSTRTSGYNEQFF. The CDR3 DNA follows: TGTGCCAGCAGCACTAGGACTAGCGGTTACAATGAGCAGTTCTTC.

This sequence joins TRBV10-3 and TRBJ2-3; 9 bases map to TRBD2. Trimming removed 4 bases from V and 4 bases from J; junction bases left unmatched: 9. The CDR3 spans 16 residues. Germline V gives CDR1 ENHRY, CDR2 SYGVKD. CDR3: CAISAAGGPPADTQYF. The CDR3, as DNA: TGTGCCATCAGTGCGGCGGGAGGGCCCCCGGCAGATACGCAGTATTTT.

This clone was seen once. This chain uses TRBV7-9 with TRBJ2-7; unclear D gene. V was shortened by 5 bases and J by 2 bases, with 13 bases between the two germline ends. The CDR3 contains 14 residues. The germline gives CDR1 SEHNR, CDR2 FQNEAQ (reference sequence). The CDR3 DNA is TGTGCCAGCAGCCCCACCGGTAGGGCCTACGAGCAGTACTTC. The encoded protein is CASSPTGRAYEQYF.

J is TRBJ1-2 and V is TRBV7-2; D is unresolved. The CDR3 is 16 residues long. The germline V gene encodes CDR1 SGHTA and CDR2 FQGNSA. V dropped 1 base and J dropped 4 bases, with 16 bases sitting between them. CDR3 loop: CASSLGSRPGSYGYTF. The CDR3 DNA reads TGTGCCAGCAGCTTAGGAAGCAGGCCGGGATCCTATGGCTACACCTTC.

The genes are TRBV5-1 and TRBJ1-4, with TRBD1 identical over 7 bases. The CDR3 has 14 amino acids. Germline CDR1 reads SGHRS; CDR2 reads YFSETQ. J gave up 5 bases and V 3 bases, and 4 bases lay outside the gene matches. CDR3 loop: CASSWTGSNEKLFF. As DNA, the CDR3 is TGCGCCAGCAGCTGGACAGGCAGCAATGAAAAACTGTTTTTT. The full variable domain, with the rest looked up from reference TRBV5-1 and TRBJ1-4, is KAGVTQTPRYLIKTRGQQVTLSCSPISGHRSVSWYQQTPGQGLQFLFEYFSETQRNKGNFPGRFSGRQFSNSRSEMNVSTLELGDSALYLCASSWTGSNEKLFFGSGTQLSVL.

This chain joins TRBV30 and TRBJ1-2; TRBD1 matches at 12 bases. Trimming took 2 bases from V and 2 from J; bases not matched to a gene: 6. The CDR3 extends over 16 amino acids. CDR1 GTSNPN and CDR2 SVGIG come from the germline V gene (reference sequence). CDR3 in amino acids: CAWSPRDRGRNYGYTF. The DNA for the CDR3 is TGTGCCTGGAGTCCCCGGGACAGGGGGCGGAACTATGGCTACACCTTC.

This clone appeared once. The chain couples TRBV7-2 to TRBJ2-7, with no clear D. CDR1 and CDR2 from the germline V gene are SGHTA and FQGNSA. The V end lost 1 base, the J end lost 2 bases, and 9 bases lay between the germline ends. This CDR3 has 14 amino acids. This chain's CDR3 is CASSLGIEAYEQYF. The CDR3 DNA is TGTGCCAGCAGCTTAGGTATAGAGGCCTACGAGCAGTACTTC. Full variable domain (missing parts from reference TRBV7-2 and TRBJ2-7): GAGVSQSPSNKVTEKGKDVELRCDPISGHTALYWYRQSLGQGLEFLIYFQGNSAPDKSGLPSDRFSAERTGGSVSTLTIQRTQQEDSAVYLCASSLGIEAYEQYFGPGTRLTVT.

The V and J genes are TRBV24-1 and TRBJ2-2; 9 bases line up with TRBD1. V lost 5 bases to trimming and J lost 4 bases; unmatched junction nucleotides: 10. The CDR3 contains 17 residues. Germline-derived CDR1 and CDR2 are KGHDR and SFDVKD. CDR3 residues: CATSAPWGQGRTGELFF. The CDR3 DNA reads as TGTGCCACCAGTGCCCCGTGGGGACAGGGACGCACCGGGGAGCTGTTTTTT.

This chain connects TRBV14 to TRBJ1-3, with 7 bases fitting TRBD1. CDR1 is SGHDN and CDR2 is FVKESK in the germline V gene. V lost 5 bases and J lost 0; bases outside the gene matches: 4. The CDR3 is made up of 15 amino acids. The CDR3 DNA follows: TGTGCCAGCAGCGGAGGGGGCTCCTCTGGAAACACCATATATTTT. Its protein is CASSGGGSSGNTIYF.

This clone was observed a handful of times. This chain uses TRBV6-2 or TRBV6-3 with TRBJ2-2; either TRBD1 or TRBD2 may fit D (6 bases each). This CDR3 region has 18 residues. V gave up 6 bases and J gave up 4 bases, with 24 bases separating them. Germline assignment: CDR1 MNHEY and CDR2 SVGEGT. The DNA for the CDR3 is TGTGCCAGCAGCGCCAACTTGGGGGGCCGGGGAACCACCGGGGAGCTGTTTTTT. Its translation is CASSANLGGRGTTGELFF.

The chain couples TRBV27 to TRBJ2-7; D is unresolved. CDR1 and CDR2 (germline): MNHEY, SMNVEV (reference sequence). V was cut by 4 bases and J by 5 bases, with 12 bases left in between. This CDR3 region has 13 residues. CDR3 bases: TGTGCCAGCAGTTGGTCAGGTCACCACGAGCAGTACTTC. Translation gives CASSWSGHHEQYF.

The chain employs TRBV2 and TRBJ1-1; possible D gene TRBD1, 6 bases. The germline V and J ends were trimmed by 7 bases and 5 bases, with 14 bases remaining between them. CDR3 length equals 13 residues. Germline CDR1 SNHLY, CDR2 FYNNEI. CDR3: CASTGGRRTEAFF. The CDR3 region has the DNA TGTGCCAGCACGGGGGGCAGAAGGACTGAAGCTTTCTTT.

This chain uses TRBV6-5 with TRBJ1-1; 9 bases match TRBD1. The germline CDR1 and CDR2 sequences are MNHEY and SVGAGI. The J segment lost 3 bases and the V segment lost 7 bases, leaving 9 bases of the junction unmatched. CDR3 length: 15 amino acids. The CDR3 loop is CASNPRDRAYTEAFF. The CDR3 DNA reads TGTGCCAGCAATCCCCGGGACAGGGCATACACTGAAGCTTTCTTT.

The CDR3 is CASSPPFDRSYNEQFF. The CDR3 DNA follows: TGTGCCAGCTCACCACCTTTCGACAGGAGCTACAATGAGCAGTTCTTC. The chain couples TRBV18 to TRBJ2-1; perhaps TRBD1 as D (6 bases). This CDR3 is built from 16 residues. CDR1 KGHSH and CDR2 LQKENI come from the germline V gene. With 0 bases removed from V and 3 bases from J, the gap between germline ends came to 12 bases.

The J gene is TRBJ2-2, the V gene TRBV6-5; TRBD2 matches 11 bases. The germline CDR1 and CDR2 sequences are MNHEY and SVGAGI. The length of the CDR3 is 15 residues. Trimming took 5 bases from V and 5 from J; bases not matched to a gene: 4. The CDR3 DNA is TGTGCCAGCAGTAATAGCGGGGGGGCGACCGGGGAGCTGTTTTTT. Translation gives CASSNSGGATGELFF.

In its sample, this clone was seen a few times. The chain uses TRBV5-1 and TRBJ1-4, with 7 bases aligning to TRBD1. The CDR3 length is 16 residues. J was trimmed by 1 base and V by 0 bases; bases with no gene match: 3. From germline, CDR1 is SGHRS and CDR2 YFSETQ. The CDR3 DNA sequence: TGCGCCAGCAGCTTGGGGGACAGAAGAACTAATGAAAAACTGTTTTTT. Its translation: CASSLGDRRTNEKLFF.

V usage is TRBV5-5 and J usage is TRBJ1-5; D is unclear. The germline V gene encodes CDR1 SGHKS and CDR2 YYEKEE (reference sequence). Trimming shortened V by 2 bases and J by 3 bases, and 6 bases separated the two germline ends. The CDR3 spans 13 residues. CDR3 in DNA: TGTGCCAGCAGCTTTACGCCCAATCAGCCCCAGCATTTT. It specifies CASSFTPNQPQHF.

The chain recombines TRBV24-1 with TRBJ2-1, with 10 positions matching TRBD2. The length of the CDR3 is 15 residues. Germline CDR1 reads KGHDR; CDR2 reads SFDVKD. J gave up 6 bases and V 5 bases, and 6 bases lay outside the gene matches. CDR3: CATSATSGTPNEQFF. The DNA of the CDR3 is TGTGCCACCAGTGCCACTAGCGGGACTCCCAATGAGCAGTTCTTC.

J is TRBJ2-7 and V is TRBV2; D unclear. V lost 4 bases and J lost 9, with 10 bases in between. Per the germline V gene, CDR1 is SNHLY and CDR2 is FYNNEI. The CDR3 has 11 amino acids. CDR3 residues: CASSGWSGQYF. The CDR3 bases are TGTGCCAGCAGTGGGTGGTCCGGGCAGTACTTC.

The chain combines TRBV11-2 with TRBJ2-5; 8 nucleotides line up with TRBD1. Unmatched junction bases numbered 4, after V lost 6 bases and J lost 4 bases. This CDR3 is built from 13 residues. Per germline, CDR1 SGHAT and CDR2 FQNNGV. CDR3: CASRTTGGETQYF. For the CDR3, the DNA is TGTGCCAGCAGAACTACAGGGGGAGAGACCCAGTACTTC. The full variable domain, rest sourced from reference TRBV11-2 and TRBJ2-5, is EAGVAQSPRYKIIEKRQSVAFWCNPISGHATLYWYQQILGQGPKLLIQFQNNGVVDDSQLPKDRFSAERLKGVDSTLKIQPAKLEDSAVYLCASRTTGGETQYFGPGTRLLVL.

The V call is TRBV19, the J call TRBJ1-5; D gene uncertain. CDR1 is LNHDA, CDR2 SQIVND, per germline (reference sequence). V was cut by 5 bases and J by 4 bases, with 12 bases left in between. The CDR3 has 14 amino acids. The CDR3 coding sequence is TGTGCCAGTAGTGAGAGGGAGCGAAATCAGCCCCAGCATTTT. Protein: CASSERERNQPQHF.

Here the CDR3 reads CASSLAGTGRYEQYF. DNA of the CDR3: TGTGCCAGCAGCTTGGCAGGGACAGGCAGATACGAGCAGTACTTC. This chain uses TRBV5-4 with TRBJ2-7; 8 positions match TRBD1. V lost 0 bases, J lost 4 bases, and 6 bases stayed unmatched. Looked up from germline, CDR1 is SGHNT and CDR2 is YYREEE (reference sequence). This CDR3 is 15 amino acids long.

This chain joins TRBV21-1 and TRBJ1-5; the D call TRBD1 from the table was never checked on the DNA. TRBV21-1 is flagged as a pseudogene. This CDR3 is 18 amino acids long. The CDR3 loop reads CASSKDQGRLYSNQPQHF. In DNA form, the CDR3 reads TGTGCCAGCAGCAAAGACCAGGGGCGACTTTATAGCAATCAGCCCCAGCATTTT.

In this sample, this clone turned up once. The rearrangement links TRBV27 to TRBJ2-1; D is possibly TRBD1 or TRBD2 (5 bases each). In germline, CDR1 is MNHEY, CDR2 SMNVEV (reference sequence). The CDR3 has 12 residues. V was cut by 4 bases and J by 6 bases, with 7 bases left in between. The CDR3 here is CASSYGTNEQFF. DNA of the CDR3: TGTGCCAGCAGTTATGGGACCAATGAGCAGTTCTTC.

The count of this clone is one. V and J are TRBV20-1 and TRBJ2-3; 7 bases align to TRBD1. V gave up 3 bases and J gave up 2 bases; unmatched junction bases: 8. Germline V gene data show CDR1 as DFQATT and CDR2 as SNEGSKA (reference sequence). The CDR3 contains 15 residues. CDR3 protein: CSASDRATSTDTQYF. The CDR3 bases are TGCAGTGCTAGTGACAGGGCCACGTCCACAGATACGCAGTATTTT.

The chain employs TRBV5-4 and TRBJ2-5; D possibly corresponds to TRBD1 (6 bases). V was cut by 4 bases and J by 1 base, with 11 bases left in between. CDR3 length: 14 amino acids. The V gene's germline CDR1 is SGHNT and CDR2 YYREEE (reference sequence). CDR3 protein: CASSHVDSQETQYF. In DNA, the CDR3 is TGTGCCAGCAGCCATGTGGACAGCCAAGAGACCCAGTACTTC.

The chain is built from TRBV27 and TRBJ2-7; TRBD2 matches 8 bases. This CDR3 is 13 amino acids long. Trimming at V came to 6 bases and at J to 5 bases, leaving 6 bases not matched to a gene. Germline CDR1 is MNHEY and CDR2 is SMNVEV (reference sequence). The CDR3 sequence: CASSLRGANEQYF. The CDR3 DNA reads TGTGCCAGCAGCCTGCGGGGGGCGAACGAGCAGTACTTC.

The chain couples TRBV15 to TRBJ1-3; D gene uncertain. Per germline, CDR1 LNHNV and CDR2 YYDKDF (reference sequence). The V end lost 2 bases, the J end lost 2 bases, and 1 base lay between the germline ends. This CDR3 contains 12 residues. CDR3 sequence (DNA): TGTGCCACCAGCAGAACTGGAAACACCATATATTTT. Residues: CATSRTGNTIYF.

The CDR3 coding sequence is TGTGCCAGCAGTTACAGTACAGCAAATAGGAATCAGCCCCAGCATTTT. The encoded protein is CASSYSTANRNQPQHF. The chain has TRBV6-6 and TRBJ1-5; no definite D call. The ends were cut back, 2 bases at V and 4 bases at J, with 15 bases in the middle. Germline CDR1 reads MNHNY; CDR2 reads SVGAGI (reference sequence). The CDR3 length is 16 residues.